This T cell receptor (beta chain) comes out of a study of cytomegalovirus exposure and HLA in healthy donors. Study-wide context: Genetic ancestry analysis placed more than 80% of the roughly 400 donors that were genotyped in the Caucasian-associated cluster. Whole-study findings and limits: Common viral pathogens were later found to be apparently linked to several of the most significant clusters. When presence/absence was analysed, sequencing depth was taken to be roughly uniform across donors.

The CDR3 spans 13 residues. V shed 1 base and J shed 5 bases, with 8 bases lying between them. The germline V gene has CDR1 SNHLY and CDR2 FYNNEI. PCR amplification relied on 60 Vbeta primers (plus 13 Jbeta primers). Profiling relied on immunoSEQ multiplex PCR, and the TCRdb table lists in-frame clones only, not all of them. The sample contains tens of thousands of clones, under 80% of which appear only once. This clone was detected only a few times. What it recognizes is unknown. The clonotype was recovered from a man in his forties in good health and CMV-seronegative. What was sequenced was PBMCs. The chain couples TRBV2 to TRBJ1-1; D perhaps matches TRBD1 (5 bases). The CDR3 here is CASSEGRETEAFF. Here the CDR3 DNA reads TGTGCCAGCAGTGAAGGCAGGGAAACTGAAGCTTTCTTT.